A single sample gave rise to the 21 T cell receptor beta chains below, sequenced in a study of shared clonotypes between healthy human individuals. The table came from immunoSEQ multiplex PCR; TCRdb's copy has only in-frame clones and leaves some out. The table has roughly 570,000 clones, about 98% seen once. CD45RO-negative CD8 cells positively selected for CCR7 made up the naive population, which excluded terminally differentiated effector memory CD45RA+ cells. Material for sequencing was naive CD8+ T cells sorted from blood. The receptors were sampled from a man between 25 and 39 years old in good health.

CDR3 in DNA: TGTGCCAGCAGCTTCGACAGGGTTGGCGAGCAGTACTTC. This codes for CASSFDRVGEQYF. The rearrangement joins TRBV7-9 to TRBJ2-7; 7 bases are a match to TRBD1. CDR3 length: 13 residues. Germline V CDR1 and CDR2: SEHNR, FQNEAQ (reference sequence). V lost 3 bases to trimming and J lost 6 bases; unmatched junction nucleotides: 5.

The V call is TRBV5-4, the J call TRBJ2-5, with 9 bases fitting TRBD2. Trimming took 4 bases from V and 3 from J; bases not matched to a gene: 7. This CDR3 is built from 15 residues. The V gene's germline CDR1 is SGHNT and CDR2 YYREEE (reference sequence). The CDR3 DNA reads as TGTGCCAGCAGCGAAATAGCGGGAGAGGAAGAGACCCAGTACTTC. It is translated as CASSEIAGEEETQYF.

The J gene is TRBJ2-7, the V gene TRBV7-9, with D unclear. The germline V and J ends were trimmed by 5 bases and 2 bases, with 7 bases remaining between them. Germline CDR1 SEHNR, CDR2 FQNEAQ (reference sequence). This CDR3 comprises 12 residues. The CDR3 nucleotides read TGTGCCAGCAGCCAAGGACCCTACGAGCAGTACTTC. Amino acids: CASSQGPYEQYF.

This rearrangement joins TRBV4-1 to TRBJ2-7, with 16 positions matching TRBD2. There are 16 residues in the CDR3. With 4 bases clipped from V and 7 bases from J, the junction kept 7 bases outside the gene matches. Germline CDR1 MGHRA, CDR2 YSYEKL. CDR3 in amino acids: CASSPGTSGRASEQYF. The CDR3 DNA follows: TGCGCCAGCAGCCCGGGGACTAGCGGGAGGGCGTCGGAGCAGTACTTC.

The chain carries TRBV2 and TRBJ1-3; D gene unclear. This CDR3 spans 13 amino acids. Germline V gives CDR1 SNHLY, CDR2 FYNNEI. V was pared by 8 bases and J by 4 bases, with 12 bases between. CDR3 nucleotide sequence: TGTGCCAGCGGAGCAGACCTGGGAAACACCATATATTTT. This sequence encodes CASGADLGNTIYF.

This chain uses TRBV27 with TRBJ2-1, with D unclear. This CDR3 region has 13 residues. Germline V gene lookup returns CDR1 MNHEY and CDR2 SMNVEV (reference sequence). V lost 5 bases to trimming and J lost 8 bases, with 13 bases between them. DNA of the CDR3: TGTGCCAGCAGTATACAGTCCGTGCATGAGCAGTTCTTC. Translation gives CASSIQSVHEQFF.

The chain carries TRBV13 and TRBJ2-7; the match to TRBD2 covers 12 bases. Trimming took 0 bases from V and 6 from J; bases not matched to a gene: 3. CDR3 length: 15 amino acids. Germline lookup yields CDR1 PRHDT and CDR2 FYEKMQ (reference sequence). CDR3 loop: CASSLGTSGRSEQYF. CDR3 DNA: TGTGCCAGCAGCTTAGGAACTAGCGGGAGGAGCGAGCAGTACTTC. Full variable domain (missing parts from reference TRBV13 and TRBJ2-7): AAGVIQSPRHLIKEKRETATLKCYPIPRHDTVYWYQQGPGQDPQFLISFYEKMQSDKGSIPDRFSAQQFSDYHSELNMSSLELGDSALYFCASSLGTSGRSEQYFGPGTRLTVT.

This chain connects TRBV29-1 to TRBJ2-7; 8 nucleotides align to TRBD1. Germline CDR1 is SQVTM and CDR2 is ANQGSEA. The CDR3 loop spans 13 amino acids. Germline trimming cut 6 bases from V and 2 bases from J; bases unmatched to any gene: 6. For the CDR3, the DNA is TGCAGCGTAAGACAGGGGTCAACCTACGAGCAGTACTTC. Its protein product is CSVRQGSTYEQYF.

The chain couples TRBV5-1 to TRBJ2-3, with 11 bases that match TRBD2. The CDR3 consists of 16 residues. The J segment lost 2 bases and the V segment lost 3 bases, leaving 5 bases of the junction unmatched. Germline CDR1 reads SGHRS; CDR2 reads YFSETQ. CDR3 sequence: CASSSTSGSPTDTQYF. The CDR3 DNA reads as TGCGCCAGCAGCTCTACTAGCGGGAGTCCCACAGATACGCAGTATTTT.

Concerning this clone itself: Other DNA sequences in the same sample also yield this CDR3. The rearrangement links TRBV6-4 to TRBJ2-2, with no clear D. Trimming shortened V by 8 bases and J by 0 bases, and 7 bases separated the two germline ends. CDR3 length: 13 amino acids. In germline, CDR1 is MRHNA, CDR2 SNTAGT. CDR3 DNA sequence: TGTGCCAGCTCCGACACGAACACCGGGGAGCTGTTTTTT. Translation: CASSDTNTGELFF.

The chain uses TRBV7-3 and TRBJ1-1; D remains ambiguous. V was shortened by 0 bases and J by 0 bases, with 2 bases between the two germline ends. Germline CDR1 reads SGHTA; CDR2 reads FQGTGA. This CDR3 has 13 residues. In DNA form, the CDR3 reads TGTGCCAGCAGCTTAACCATGAACACTGAAGCTTTCTTT. Residues: CASSLTMNTEAFF.

This chain links TRBV28 with TRBJ1-2; perhaps TRBD1 as D (5 bases). Germline lookup yields CDR1 MDHEN and CDR2 SYDVKM. The CDR3 sequence is 15 residues long. V lost 3 bases to trimming and J lost 2 bases, with 13 bases between them. CDR3 in amino acids: CASSFPMTVNYGYTF. The CDR3 nucleotides are TGTGCCAGCAGTTTCCCCATGACAGTGAACTATGGCTACACCTTC.

Note on this clone: Within the sample, other DNA sequences also encode this same CDR3. The genes are TRBV9 and TRBJ2-1, with D uncertain. The CDR3 is 12 amino acids. From germline, CDR1 is SGDLS and CDR2 YYNGEE. V was cut by 0 bases and J by 10 bases, with 8 bases left in between. In DNA, the CDR3 is TGTGCCAGCAGCGTAGGAGTCCGGGAGCAGTTCTTC. Translating it yields CASSVGVREQFF.

With respect to this clone: Other DNA sequences from this sample encode an identical CDR3 as well. This sequence joins TRBV4-1 and TRBJ1-1; D unresolved. The CDR3 is made up of 14 amino acids. V was cut by 1 base and J by 8 bases, with 14 bases left in between. The germline V gene encodes CDR1 MGHRA and CDR2 YSYEKL. CDR3 in amino acids: CASSQVAGTNEAFF. The CDR3 nucleotides read TGCGCCAGCAGCCAAGTTGCGGGCACCAACGAAGCTTTCTTT.

The chain uses TRBV7-9 and TRBJ2-7; D is perhaps TRBD1 (5 bases). Germline V gene lookup returns CDR1 SEHNR and CDR2 FQNEAQ (reference sequence). V was cut by 6 bases and J by 5 bases, with 14 bases left in between. The CDR3 is 13 residues long. CDR3 loop: CASRVTEADEQYF. The CDR3 DNA sequence: TGTGCCAGCAGAGTGACAGAGGCTGACGAGCAGTACTTC.

The chain is built from TRBV7-6 and TRBJ2-4, with D unclear. This CDR3 comprises 16 residues. CDR1 is SGHVS, CDR2 FNYEAQ, per germline. Between the trimmed V and J ends, which lost 5 bases and 1 base, there was a span of 15 bases. The CDR3 reads CASSPTVGRAKNIQYF. The DNA for the CDR3 is TGTGCCAGCAGCCCCACCGTGGGTAGGGCCAAAAACATTCAGTACTTC. Based on the CDR3 plus reference TRBV7-6 and TRBJ2-4, the full variable domain is GAGVSQSPRYKVTKRGQDVALRCDPISGHVSLYWYRQALGQGPEFLTYFNYEAQQDKSGLPNDRFSAERPEGSISTLTIQRTEQRDSAMYRCASSPTVGRAKNIQYFGAGTRLSVL.

This chain links TRBV6-1 with TRBJ2-7; 7 bases line up with TRBD2. The germline V gene encodes CDR1 MNHNS and CDR2 SASEGT. This CDR3 region has 13 residues. Trimming took 6 bases from V and 0 from J; bases not matched to a gene: 2. CDR3: CASRGTTSYEQYF. In DNA form, the CDR3 reads TGTGCCAGCAGGGGGACTACCTCCTACGAGCAGTACTTC.

The gene calls are TRBV7-6 and TRBJ2-2; the match to TRBD1 covers 8 bases. The CDR3 runs 15 residues. With 6 bases clipped from V and 8 bases from J, the junction kept 11 bases outside the gene matches. Germline CDR1 is SGHVS and CDR2 is FNYEAQ. The DNA of the CDR3 is TGTGCCAGCAGGGTCACAGGGGGAAGATCGGGGGAGCTGTTTTTT. Amino acid sequence: CASRVTGGRSGELFF. Looking up the rest from reference TRBV7-6 and TRBJ2-2 gives the full variable domain: GAGVSQSPRYKVTKRGQDVALRCDPISGHVSLYWYRQALGQGPEFLTYFNYEAQQDKSGLPNDRFSAERPEGSISTLTIQRTEQRDSAMYRCASRVTGGRSGELFFGEGSRLTVL.

This clone has just one count. The V call is TRBV30, the J call TRBJ2-5; no definite D call. V lost 5 bases to trimming and J lost 6 bases, with 19 bases between them. This CDR3 has 14 residues. Germline CDR1 reads GTSNPN; CDR2 reads SVGIG (reference sequence). CDR3 protein: CAWGKGFGTKTQYF. The CDR3 DNA sequence: TGTGCCTGGGGAAAGGGTTTCGGTACGAAGACCCAGTACTTC.

The chain has TRBV29-1 and TRBJ1-1, with a possible D match to TRBD1 (5 bases). Between the trimmed V and J ends, which lost 6 bases and 1 base, there was a span of 24 bases. The CDR3 runs 17 residues. Germline-derived CDR1 and CDR2 are SQVTM and ANQGSEA. CDR3 residues: CSVEGFHLGDGNTEAFF. The DNA of the CDR3 is TGCAGCGTCGAGGGGTTCCATCTCGGCGATGGGAACACTGAAGCTTTCTTT.

The J gene is TRBJ2-1, the V gene TRBV19; 9 positions match TRBD1. The CDR3 consists of 16 residues. The germline V gene encodes CDR1 LNHDA and CDR2 SQIVND (reference sequence). V lost 6 bases and J lost 2; bases outside the gene matches: 8. The CDR3 protein is CASRAPDRGAYNEQFF. The CDR3 region has the DNA TGTGCCAGTAGGGCTCCGGACAGGGGAGCCTACAATGAGCAGTTCTTC.